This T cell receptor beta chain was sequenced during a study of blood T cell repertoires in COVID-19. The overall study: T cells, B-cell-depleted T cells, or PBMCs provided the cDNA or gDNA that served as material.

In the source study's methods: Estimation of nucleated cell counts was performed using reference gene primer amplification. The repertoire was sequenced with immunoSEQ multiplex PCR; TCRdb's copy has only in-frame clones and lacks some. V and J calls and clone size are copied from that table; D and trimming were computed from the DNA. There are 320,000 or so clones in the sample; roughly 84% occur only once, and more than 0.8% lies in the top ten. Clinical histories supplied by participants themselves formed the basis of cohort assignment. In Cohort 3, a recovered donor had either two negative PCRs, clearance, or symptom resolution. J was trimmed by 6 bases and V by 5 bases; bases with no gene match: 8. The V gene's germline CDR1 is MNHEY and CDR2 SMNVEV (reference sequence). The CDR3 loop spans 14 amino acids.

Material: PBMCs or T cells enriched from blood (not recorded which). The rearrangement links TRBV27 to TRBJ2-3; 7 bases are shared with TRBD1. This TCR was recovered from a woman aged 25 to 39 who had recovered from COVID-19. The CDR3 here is CASSTRQGADTQYF. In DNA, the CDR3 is TGTGCCAGCAGTACACGACAGGGCGCGGATACGCAGTATTTT.